Each of the 27 T cell receptor beta chains below was sequenced from the same sample in a study of neurological immune-mediated disorders. Time point: longitudinal time-point 3. TCRdb fed the 5' RACE reads into MiXCR, producing one record per CDR3 protein. This sample has under 130,000 distinct CDR3 sequences, with 11% found just once. Sequenced material: PBMCs. Receptor source: a female donor with HTLV-1-associated myelopathy (HAM/TSP).

This clonotype was detected many times. The V call is TRBV5-1, the J call TRBJ2-1; 14 nucleotides align to TRBD2. Trimming at V came to 1 base and at J to 0 bases, leaving 12 bases not matched to a gene. The germline V gene has CDR1 SGHRS and CDR2 YFSETQ. The CDR3 has 21 residues. This chain's CDR3 is CASSLPSGLAGGGISYNEQFF. The CDR3 DNA sequence: TGCGCCAGCAGCTTGCCCTCTGGACTAGCGGGGGGCGGGATCTCCTACAATGAGCAGTTCTTC.

This clonotype was detected many times. The chain couples TRBV20-1 to TRBJ2-2, with 14 bases lining up with TRBD2. The V gene's germline CDR1 is DFQATT and CDR2 SNEGSKA (reference sequence). The CDR3 is made up of 15 amino acids. Trimming at V came to 6 bases and at J to 7 bases, leaving 7 bases not matched to a gene. CDR3 DNA: TGCAGTGCCGCGTCTGGGACTAGCGGGAGCGGGGAGCTGTTTTTT. It is translated as CSAASGTSGSGELFF.

Ten or more counts support this clonotype. This chain joins TRBV10-3 and TRBJ2-2; D is ambiguous. The V gene's germline CDR1 is ENHRY and CDR2 SYGVKD. Trimming pared 3 bases from V and 4 bases from J, leaving 12 bases between. This CDR3 has 15 amino acids. The CDR3 nucleotides are TGTGCCATCAGTGATCGGGTGCCCAGCACCGGGGAGCTGTTTTTT. Protein: CAISDRVPSTGELFF.

This clonotype was observed a handful of times. It may be a read error: a sequence one base away is much more abundant. This chain uses TRBV29-1 with TRBJ2-7, with D possibly matching TRBD1 (6 bases). Germline V gene lookup returns CDR1 SQVTM and CDR2 ANQGSEA. V lost 0 bases to trimming and J lost 3 bases, with 15 bases between them. The CDR3 is 15 amino acids. This CDR3 reads CSVEDRQGWRYEQYF. Written as DNA, the CDR3 is TGCAGCGTTGAAGATCGGCAGGGGTGGCGCTACGAGCAGTACTTC.

This clonotype was seen ten or more times. The J gene is TRBJ2-1, the V gene TRBV5-1; D gene uncertain. The CDR3 totals 13 residues. Germline CDR1 and CDR2: SGHRS and YFSETQ. Deletions cut 4 bases from V and 6 bases from J, with 11 bases between. CDR3 protein: CASSPSPLNEQFF. The CDR3 bases are TGCGCCAGCAGCCCCAGCCCCCTCAATGAGCAGTTCTTC.

The chain joins TRBV7-8 to TRBJ2-7; D possibly corresponds to TRBD1 (5 bases). Trimming cost V 2 bases and J 0 bases, with 8 bases left between them. Germline V CDR1 and CDR2: SGHVS, FQNEAQ. The length of the CDR3 is 14 residues. The CDR3 nucleotides read TGTGCCAGCAGCTTATTTCAGGGCTCCTACGAGCAGTACTTC. It codes for CASSLFQGSYEQYF.

In its sample, this clonotype was seen many times. This rearrangement joins TRBV7-2 to TRBJ2-1; 8 nucleotides align to TRBD2. Per germline, CDR1 SGHTA and CDR2 FQGNSA. V shed 5 bases and J 3 bases; nucleotides not matched to a gene: 6. CDR3 length: 15 residues. For the CDR3, the DNA is TGTGCCAGCAGCCCAGTAGCGGGGCGCTACAATGAGCAGTTCTTC. Its protein product is CASSPVAGRYNEQFF.

This clonotype was counted ten times or more. This chain connects TRBV14 to TRBJ1-1, with D tentatively TRBD1 (5 bases). V was trimmed by 4 bases and J by 3 bases, leaving 21 bases between them. CDR1 and CDR2 from the germline V gene are SGHDN and FVKESK. This CDR3 is built from 17 residues. CDR3 DNA: TGTGCCAGCAGCCTTACTACCGGGAGGGGCAGATACACTGAAGCTTTCTTT. It yields the protein CASSLTTGRGRYTEAFF.

This clonotype was recorded many times. This sequence joins TRBV29-1 and TRBJ2-5, with 8 positions matching TRBD1. V was clipped by 5 bases and J by 5 bases; unmatched bases: 7. There are 13 residues in the CDR3. CDR1 is SQVTM, CDR2 ANQGSEA, per germline. CDR3 in amino acids: CSVLRGLLETQYF. Here the CDR3 DNA reads TGCAGCGTTCTCAGGGGGCTATTGGAGACCCAGTACTTC.

This clonotype was detected many times. The chain joins TRBV29-1 to TRBJ2-1; 7 bases are a match to TRBD2. V was clipped by 4 bases and J by 15 bases; unmatched bases: 9. There are 11 residues in the CDR3. Germline values: CDR1 SQVTM, CDR2 ANQGSEA. The CDR3 DNA reads TGCAGCGTTGCTCTGGCGGGGGAACGGTTCTTC. Its protein is CSVALAGERFF.

This clonotype was detected many times. V usage is TRBV12-3 or TRBV12-4 and J usage is TRBJ2-7; D not certain. The CDR3 extends over 12 amino acids. The V end lost 4 bases, the J end lost 2 bases, and 6 bases lay between the germline ends. For the CDR3, the DNA is TGTGCCAGCAGTTCCCGCCCCTACGAGCAGTACTTC. It encodes CASSSRPYEQYF.

This clonotype was detected many times. The chain employs TRBV12-3 or TRBV12-4 and TRBJ2-5; D is unclear. V was shortened by 6 bases and J by 2 bases, with 7 bases between the two germline ends. The CDR3 loop spans 12 amino acids. CDR3 sequence: CASSEVQETQYF. In DNA, the CDR3 is TGTGCCAGCAGCGAGGTTCAAGAGACCCAGTACTTC.

As for this clonotype: A much more abundant neighbour one base away suggests this may be a read error. The chain is built from TRBV5-1 and TRBJ2-1; TRBD2 matches at 14 bases. The CDR3 is 15 residues long. Germline-derived CDR1 and CDR2 are SGHRS and YFSETQ. With V trimmed by 6 bases and J by 7 bases, 6 bases remained unmatched. The CDR3 nucleotides are TGCGCCAGCATCCGACTAGCGGGGGGGCAGAATGAGCAGTTCTTC. Translating it yields CASIRLAGGQNEQFF.

The chain has TRBV27 and TRBJ2-5; TRBD2 agrees at 11 bases. The CDR3 loop spans 20 amino acids. The ends lost 10 bases at V and 8 bases at J; junction bases unmatched: 30. Germline V gene lookup returns CDR1 MNHEY and CDR2 SMNVEV (reference sequence). The CDR3 coding sequence is TGTGCCACCAGCTCTACAGTCCCGGCACTAGCGGGGGCTGGGGGAGATACCCAGTACTTC. This translates into CATSSTVPALAGAGGDTQYF.

This clonotype occurred many times. V usage is TRBV5-5 and J usage is TRBJ2-3; weak D call: TRBD2 (6 bases). V lost 4 bases, J lost 1 base, and 19 bases lay in between. The CDR3 consists of 17 residues. The germline V gene encodes CDR1 SGHKS and CDR2 YYEKEE (reference sequence). CDR3 region: CASSDIFGGKGTDTQYF. The DNA for the CDR3 is TGTGCCAGCAGCGACATCTTCGGCGGGAAGGGCACAGATACGCAGTATTTT.

This clonotype has more than one count but fewer than ten. CDR3 in DNA: TGCAGTGCTAGATCAGACCGGGACCTGTACCTCACAGATACGCAGTATTTT. Protein product: CSARSDRDLYLTDTQYF. This rearrangement joins TRBV20-1 to TRBJ2-3, with D possibly called TRBD1 or TRBD2 (5 bases each). This CDR3 spans 17 amino acids. With 2 bases removed from V and 2 bases from J, the gap between germline ends came to 20 bases. CDR1 DFQATT and CDR2 SNEGSKA come from the germline V gene (reference sequence).

There are many counts of this clonotype. This chain joins TRBV20-1 and TRBJ1-3, with TRBD1 as a possible D gene (5 bases). CDR1 DFQATT and CDR2 SNEGSKA come from the germline V gene (reference sequence). The CDR3 is 16 residues long. The V gene lost 3 bases and the J gene lost 2 bases, with 17 bases spanning the gap. The DNA for the CDR3 is TGCAGTGCTAGTGATAGCCGACAGTCGGCTGGAAACACCATATATTTT. This gives the protein CSASDSRQSAGNTIYF.

This clonotype showed up many times. The chain carries TRBV18 and TRBJ1-5; D not certain. CDR1 is KGHSH and CDR2 is LQKENI in the germline V gene. V was shortened by 2 bases and J by 11 bases, with 13 bases between the two germline ends. The CDR3 loop spans 13 amino acids. The CDR3 DNA sequence: TGTGCCAGCTCACCAAAGGACGGCCGGACCCAGCATTTT. Residues: CASSPKDGRTQHF.

This clonotype was detected ten times or more. The V gene is TRBV15, the J gene TRBJ2-3; D is uncertain. CDR1 is LNHNV and CDR2 is YYDKDF in the germline V gene (reference sequence). V lost 4 bases, J lost 2 bases, and 7 bases lay in between. The CDR3 runs 13 residues. The CDR3 loop is CATSTFPTDTQYF. For the CDR3, the DNA is TGTGCCACCAGCACCTTTCCCACAGATACGCAGTATTTT.

The chain recombines TRBV7-2 with TRBJ2-1, with 8 nucleotides matching TRBD2. Trimming at V came to 2 bases and at J to 6 bases, leaving 9 bases not matched to a gene. The germline V gene has CDR1 SGHTA and CDR2 FQGNSA. The CDR3 is 16 amino acids. This CDR3 reads CASSLRAGGGSNEQFF. DNA for the CDR3: TGTGCCAGCAGCTTACGAGCTGGCGGGGGGTCCAATGAGCAGTTCTTC.

This clonotype was counted ten times or more. The CDR3 sequence: CSANRDSTDTQYF. As DNA, the CDR3 is TGCAGTGCTAACCGGGATAGCACAGATACGCAGTATTTT. V and J are TRBV20-1 and TRBJ2-3; a possible D gene is TRBD2 (5 bases). The CDR3 has 13 residues. Trimming removed 4 bases at V and 0 bases at J, with 8 bases between. In germline, CDR1 is DFQATT, CDR2 SNEGSKA (reference sequence).

This clonotype has only a few counts. This clone may be a read error of a much larger clone one base away. V gene TRBV29-1 combines with J gene TRBJ1-4; possible D gene TRBD1, 6 bases. This CDR3 region has 14 residues. Germline-derived CDR1 and CDR2 are SQVTM and ANQGSEA. The germline V and J ends were trimmed by 4 bases and 8 bases, with 17 bases remaining between them. The CDR3 DNA reads TGCAGCGTTGCCGTGGGGGGGCTCGGCGAAAAACTGTTTTTT. Amino acids: CSVAVGGLGEKLFF.

The chain joins TRBV20-1 to TRBJ2-2; TRBD1 is a possible D gene (7 bases). Per the germline V gene, CDR1 is DFQATT and CDR2 is SNEGSKA (reference sequence). V was pared by 4 bases and J by 4 bases, with 13 bases between. This CDR3 is built from 14 residues. This CDR3 reads CSANNRGGTGELFF. CDR3 DNA: TGCAGTGCTAATAACAGGGGAGGCACCGGGGAGCTGTTTTTT.

This clonotype showed up many times. The rearrangement joins TRBV6-5 to TRBJ1-1; D is unresolved. The germline V gene encodes CDR1 MNHEY and CDR2 SVGAGI. This CDR3 comprises 14 residues. Trimming stripped 7 bases from V and 2 bases from J, with 14 bases between. As DNA, the CDR3 is TGTGCCAGCAATATAGAGGAGGGAAACACTGAAGCTTTCTTT. It yields the protein CASNIEEGNTEAFF.

This clonotype was recorded many times. The CDR3: CASSLSRDRVQDEQFF. In DNA form, the CDR3 reads TGTGCCAGCAGCTTGAGCCGGGACAGGGTTCAGGATGAGCAGTTCTTC. V usage is TRBV9 and J usage is TRBJ2-1; 9 bases are a match to TRBD1. The CDR3 spans 16 residues. With 4 bases clipped from V and 8 bases from J, the junction kept 13 bases outside the gene matches. Per germline, CDR1 SGDLS and CDR2 YYNGEE.

This clonotype was observed a few times. A much bigger clone sits one base away, suggesting this may be a read error. The rearrangement joins TRBV9 to TRBJ2-2, with D tentatively TRBD2 (5 bases). V lost 8 bases and J 1 base, leaving 9 bases between the germline ends. Germline-derived CDR1 and CDR2 are SGDLS and YYNGEE. The CDR3 is made up of 13 amino acids. This CDR3 is CARGSLNTGELFF. The CDR3 DNA follows: TGTGCCAGAGGGAGCTTGAACACCGGGGAGCTGTTTTTT. The full variable domain, in which reference TRBV9 and TRBJ2-2 provide the parts outside the CDR3, is DSGVTQTPKHLITATGQRVTLRCSPRSGDLSVYWYQQSLDQGLQFLIQYYNGEERAKGNILERFSAQQFPDLHSELNLSSLELGDSALYFCARGSLNTGELFFGEGSRLTVL.

The table lists this clonotype with many counts. The rearrangement links TRBV5-1 to TRBJ2-7; weak D call: TRBD2 (5 bases). CDR1 SGHRS and CDR2 YFSETQ come from the germline V gene. Trimming stripped 4 bases from V and 0 bases from J, with 14 bases between. The CDR3 has 15 amino acids. The CDR3 reads CASSQDGGGSYEQYF. The CDR3 DNA reads TGCGCCAGCAGCCAAGACGGTGGAGGCTCCTACGAGCAGTACTTC.